This T cell receptor (beta chain) came from a study of lymphopenia after photon versus proton radiotherapy. Study-wide points: Oligoclonal CD8+ Temra expansion after nadir drove photon patients' diversity drop. A bigger post-nadir fall in TCR diversity correlated inversely with survival time in deceased patients.

Measured with immunoSEQ multiplex PCR; TCRdb has only the in-frame clones, and not every one. Of fewer than 15,000 clones in the sample, about 87% were seen once. The J segment lost 6 bases and the V segment lost 2 bases, leaving 4 bases of the junction unmatched. Germline V gene lookup returns CDR1 SGHDT and CDR2 YYEEEE. The CDR3 runs 13 residues. For this clone: Its matching antigen is unknown.

The rearrangement joins TRBV5-6 to TRBJ1-1; 7 nucleotides line up with TRBD1. The TCR comes from a man in his 60s with pancreatic cancer. Here the sequenced sample was peripheral blood, taken from a patient treated with photon-based radiotherapy. The CDR3 region is CASSLQGRAEAFF. DNA for the CDR3: TGTGCCAGCAGCTTACAGGGGAGGGCTGAAGCTTTCTTT.